The 16 T cell receptor beta chains in this list originate from one sample, sequenced in a study of cytomegalovirus exposure and HLA in healthy donors. Researchers ran the PCR with 60 Vbeta and 13 Jbeta primers. Method: immunoSEQ multiplex PCR; TCRdb's copy keeps in-frame clones and lacks some. In the table there are roughly 120,000 clones, 73% of which are singletons. The material sequenced was PBMCs. The origin of the receptors is a man aged 60-69 years in good health and CMV-seropositive.

The chain uses TRBV5-4 and TRBJ2-5; no clear D gene. CDR1 is SGHNT, CDR2 YYREEE, per germline (reference sequence). This CDR3 is built from 15 residues. The V end was cut by 3 bases, the J end by 5 bases, with 17 bases between. DNA of the CDR3: TGTGCCAGCAGCTCGTCTGGGCGTCATAGGGAGACCCAGTACTTC. Protein product: CASSSSGRHRETQYF.

V is TRBV2 and J is TRBJ1-2, with 8 bases that match TRBD1. Trimming cost V 4 bases and J 8 bases; bases outside gene matches: 12. The germline CDR1 and CDR2 sequences are SNHLY and FYNNEI. The CDR3 contains 15 residues. The CDR3 coding sequence is TGTGCCAGCAGTGCTACCGGGACAGGCATGGAAGGCTACACCTTC. Protein: CASSATGTGMEGYTF. Based on the CDR3 plus reference TRBV2 and TRBJ1-2, the full variable domain is EPEVTQTPSHQVTQMGQEVILRCVPISNHLYFYWYRQILGQKVEFLVSFYNNEISEKSEIFDDQFSVERPDGSNFTLKIRSTKLEDSAMYFCASSATGTGMEGYTFGSGTRLTVV.

The rearrangement uses TRBV28 and TRBJ2-2; 11 positions agree with TRBD2. Trimming took 3 bases from V and 4 from J; bases not matched to a gene: 7. Germline CDR1 is MDHEN and CDR2 is SYDVKM. The CDR3 has 17 amino acids. CDR3: CASSFMSGLAGTGELFF. The CDR3 nucleotides read TGTGCCAGCAGTTTTATGAGTGGACTAGCGGGCACCGGGGAGCTGTTTTTT.

A word on this clone: At one end the junction does not follow the germline gene, possibly because of a read error. The chain couples TRBV7-7 to TRBJ2-5; D uncertain. CDR3 size: 13 residues. Germline values: CDR1 SSHAT, CDR2 FNYEAQ (reference sequence). Here the CDR3 DNA reads TGTGCTAGCAGCCAGACAAATGGGGAGACCCAGTACTTC. It is translated as CASSQTNGETQYF.

This clone has a single count. The rearrangement joins TRBV21-1 to TRBJ2-1; TRBD2, the table's D call, lacks a check against the DNA. TRBV21-1 is assigned pseudogene status. The CDR3 runs to 18 residues. In nucleotides, the CDR3 is TGTGCCAGCAGCAAGTCATGCCGTCAATCGGGGGGGGACAATGAGCAGTTCTTC. Protein: CASSKSCRQSGGDNEQFF.

The CDR3 protein is CASSPRGMRREKLFF. The CDR3 coding sequence is TGTGCCAGCTCACCACGAGGAATGAGGCGTGAAAAACTGTTTTTT. V and J are TRBV18 and TRBJ1-4; D is ambiguous. CDR1 and CDR2 from the germline V gene are KGHSH and LQKENI. The V and J ends lost 1 base and 7 bases respectively, with 13 bases between them. The CDR3 runs 15 residues.

The chain has TRBV5-1 and TRBJ2-5; 14 bases map to TRBD2. The ends lost 3 bases at V and 5 bases at J; junction bases unmatched: 15. There are 19 residues in the CDR3. Germline V CDR1 and CDR2: SGHRS, YFSETQ. The CDR3 DNA sequence: TGCGCCAGCAGCTGGGGGGCCGGGACTAGCGGGGGTTCTGTGGAGACCCAGTACTTC. Translation: CASSWGAGTSGGSVETQYF.

The V and J genes are TRBV11-2 and TRBJ2-3; possible D gene TRBD2, 6 bases. There are 11 residues in the CDR3. Germline V gene data show CDR1 as SGHAT and CDR2 as FQNNGV. Trimming removed 1 base at V and 14 bases at J, with 10 bases between. CDR3 region: CASSLGRDRYF. CDR3 bases: TGTGCCAGCAGCTTAGGGCGGGATCGGTATTTT.

J is TRBJ1-1 and V is TRBV5-1; D perhaps matches TRBD1 (6 bases). This CDR3 comprises 11 residues. V lost 5 bases and J lost 8, with 10 bases in between. Germline CDR1 SGHRS, CDR2 YFSETQ. The CDR3 region is CASRQQGEAFF. CDR3 nucleotide sequence: TGCGCCAGCAGACAGCAGGGGGAAGCTTTCTTT.

This clone was found once. V and J are TRBV5-1 and TRBJ1-2; 8 nucleotides line up with TRBD1. The CDR3 loop spans 15 amino acids. Germline lookup yields CDR1 SGHRS and CDR2 YFSETQ. V lost 1 base, J lost 5 bases, and 7 bases stayed unmatched. CDR3 sequence (DNA): TGCGCCAGCAGCTTGCGGGACAGGACTAGGTATGGCTACACCTTC. Translated, it gives CASSLRDRTRYGYTF.

CDR3 DNA: TGTGCCAGCAGCATTTCTATTCAGGGTAATGAAAAACTGTTTTTT. It translates to CASSISIQGNEKLFF. This chain connects TRBV11-2 to TRBJ1-4, with D perhaps TRBD1 (5 bases). Trimming left V 5 bases short and J 4 bases short, with 14 bases between. From germline, CDR1 is SGHAT and CDR2 FQNNGV. The CDR3 contains 15 residues.

V and J are TRBV5-1 and TRBJ1-5; unclear D gene. The CDR3 loop spans 13 amino acids. With 0 bases removed from V and 4 bases from J, the gap between germline ends came to 5 bases. Germline loops: CDR1 SGHRS, CDR2 YFSETQ. The CDR3 protein is CASSLEPNQPQHF. CDR3 nucleotide sequence: TGCGCCAGCAGCTTGGAGCCAAATCAGCCCCAGCATTTT.

The rearrangement links TRBV5-1 to TRBJ2-2; 8 bases match TRBD1. The CDR3 covers 14 residues. The germline V gene encodes CDR1 SGHRS and CDR2 YFSETQ. V was pared by 6 bases and J by 1 base, with 2 bases of the junction left unmatched. CDR3 amino acids: CASTDRENTGELFF. The DNA for the CDR3 is TGCGCCAGCACGGACAGGGAGAACACCGGGGAGCTGTTTTTT.

This clone was recorded only once. This sequence joins TRBV9 and TRBJ2-2; TRBD2 is a possible D gene (6 bases). Trimming stripped 3 bases from V and 5 bases from J, with 14 bases between. The CDR3 has 15 amino acids. CDR1 and CDR2 (germline): SGDLS, YYNGEE. The CDR3 DNA reads TGTGCCAGCAGCGCTGAGGGCGGGGCGACCGGGGAGCTGTTTTTT. Protein product: CASSAEGGATGELFF.

This clone was counted between two and nine times. This sequence joins TRBV6-1 and TRBJ1-1, with TRBD1 identical over 8 bases. The CDR3 sequence is 14 residues long. Germline-derived CDR1 and CDR2 are MNHNS and SASEGT. V gave up 6 bases and J gave up 5 bases; unmatched junction bases: 8. Here the CDR3 DNA reads TGTGCCAGCAGGGCTTTGACAGGGGTTACTGAAGCTTTCTTT. It is translated as CASRALTGVTEAFF.

The chain combines TRBV28 with TRBJ1-1, with D possibly being TRBD1 (5 bases). The CDR3 has 16 amino acids. The ends were cut back, 5 bases at V and 4 bases at J, with 20 bases in the middle. Germline CDR1 is MDHEN and CDR2 is SYDVKM. In DNA form, the CDR3 reads TGTGCCAGCAGTCCCCTGTGGGCAGGGCCCTCCACTGAAGCTTTCTTT. Its translation is CASSPLWAGPSTEAFF.